A selection of T cell receptor beta chains follows, all from one sample in a study of blood T cell repertoires in COVID-19. Measured with immunoSEQ multiplex PCR; TCRdb has only the in-frame clones, and not every one. The profile covers 170,000 or so clones, with approximately 88% appearing a single time and roughly 10% taken by the ten largest. Sequencing was carried out using PBMCs or T cells enriched from blood (not recorded which). The receptors originated from a woman aged 18-30 years who had recovered from COVID-19. Both conserved end residues are part of each CDR3. The order of the fields is clone size, CDR3 length, V gene, D gene, J gene, CDR3 DNA, CDR3 protein. A D gene is named only where the DNA matches it firmly. Clone size, where shown, is once, few, many, or a class for clones that have expanded.

-,15,TRBV3-1/TRBV3-2,-,TRBJ2-3,TGTGCCAGCAGCCAATTTGCGGGATTAGCAGATACGCAGTATTTT,CASSQFAGLADTQYF
-,13,TRBV14,-,TRBJ2-7,TGTGCCAGCAGCAGGAACAGTCCCTACGAGCAGTACTTC,CASSRNSPYEQYF
-,13,TRBV19,-,TRBJ2-7,TGTGCCAGTAGTATCGGCGGAGCTGACGAGCAGTACTTC,CASSIGGADEQYF
-,21,TRBV18,TRBD2,TRBJ2-1,TGTGCCAGTCCAAAAACTCCCCGGAAGTATGGTAGCGGGAGGGTCTACAATGAGCAGTTCTTC,CASPKTPRKYGSGRVYNEQFF
-,15,TRBV5-1,-,TRBJ2-4,TGCGCCAGCAGCTTGGAAGGGGGGGCCATAGACATTCAGTACTTC,CASSLEGGAIDIQYF
-,16,TRBV9,TRBD2,TRBJ2-5,TGTGCCAGCAGCGTAGGGTCAAGCGGGAGAACAGAGACCCAGTACTTC,CASSVGSSGRTETQYF
few,14,TRBV12-5,TRBD1,TRBJ2-5,TGTGCTAGTGCCTCGGACAGGGGGCAGGAGACCCAGTACTTC,CASASDRGQETQYF
-,14,TRBV6-1,TRBD1,TRBJ1-2,TGTGCCAGCAGTGACCGGGACAGAGTCTATGGCTACACCTTC,CASSDRDRVYGYTF
-,14,TRBV10-2,-,TRBJ2-3,TGCGCCAGCGAGGGGGGGCTTGGGGCGGATACGCAGTATTTT,CASEGGLGADTQYF
-,15,TRBV19,-,TRBJ1-1,TGTGCCAGTAGTAGGACAGCTGAGTCGAACACTGAAGCTTTCTTT,CASSRTAESNTEAFF